Below are 9 T cell receptor beta chains sequenced from a single sample in a study of cytotoxic CD8 clonotypes in ibrutinib-treated CLL. Using immunoSEQ multiplex PCR, the repertoire was profiled, and TCRdb retains in-frame clones only, with some absent. The sample lists approximately 200,000 clones; roughly 72% were seen once. The specimen comprised PBMCs, sampled after 24 months of ibrutinib treatment. These receptors came from a human donor with chronic lymphocytic leukemia.

CDR3 amino acids: CASSPRGVGTEAFF. DNA for the CDR3: TGTGCCAGCAGCCCTAGGGGGGTTGGCACTGAAGCTTTCTTT. The V call is TRBV11-3, the J call TRBJ1-1, with D maybe TRBD1 (6 bases). The V end lost 5 bases, the J end lost 4 bases, and 14 bases lay between the germline ends. CDR1 SGHNT and CDR2 YENEEA come from the germline V gene. This CDR3 region has 14 residues.

This clone came up a few times. The chain recombines TRBV7-6 with TRBJ2-6; 8 nucleotides align to TRBD1. V trimming: 1 base; J trimming: 0 bases; junction bases outside the gene matches: 8. The CDR3 is 19 amino acids. Germline V CDR1 and CDR2: SGHVS, FNYEAQ. CDR3 loop: CASSLGWGTGDSGANVLTF. CDR3 DNA: TGTGCCAGCAGCTTAGGTTGGGGGACAGGAGACTCTGGGGCCAACGTCCTGACTTTC. Full variable domain (outside the CDR3, taken from reference TRBV7-6 and TRBJ2-6): GAGVSQSPRYKVTKRGQDVALRCDPISGHVSLYWYRQALGQGPEFLTYFNYEAQQDKSGLPNDRFSAERPEGSISTLTIQRTEQRDSAMYRCASSLGWGTGDSGANVLTFGAGSRLTVL.

Only a few counts were recorded for this clone. The chain uses TRBV18 and TRBJ1-2, with 7 bases matching TRBD1. V was clipped by 2 bases and J by 7 bases; unmatched bases: 7. Germline CDR1 reads KGHSH; CDR2 reads LQKENI. The CDR3 is 14 residues long. As DNA, the CDR3 is TGTGCCAGCTCACCATCCAGGGGGGAGATTGGCTACACCTTC. Protein sequence: CASSPSRGEIGYTF. The full variable domain, completed using reference TRBV18 and TRBJ1-2, is NAGVMQNPRHLVRRRGQEARLRCSPMKGHSHVYWYRQLPEEGLKFMVYLQKENIIDESGMPKERFSAEFPKEGPSILRIQQVVRGDSAAYFCASSPSRGEIGYTFGSGTRLTVV.

CDR3 sequence (DNA): TGTGCCTGGAGTATAACGCGCACCGGGGAGCTGTTTTTT. Residues: CAWSITRTGELFF. J is TRBJ2-2 and V is TRBV30; D is uncertain. Germline loops: CDR1 GTSNPN, CDR2 SVGIG (reference sequence). The CDR3 contains 13 residues. V was trimmed by 2 bases and J by 4 bases, leaving 8 bases between them.

Regarding this clone: The same CDR3 is also encoded by other DNA sequences in this sample. The rearrangement links TRBV5-1 to TRBJ1-1; D is perhaps TRBD1 (6 bases). CDR3 length: 12 amino acids. Germline CDR1 and CDR2: SGHRS and YFSETQ. Trimming removed 8 bases at V and 1 base at J, with 9 bases between. The CDR3 bases are TGCGCCAGTCGGGACAAGAACACTGAAGCTTTCTTT. Its translation is CASRDKNTEAFF.

The V call is TRBV5-1, the J call TRBJ1-2; TRBD1 agrees at 8 bases. With V trimmed by 4 bases and J by 7 bases, 6 bases remained unmatched. Germline V CDR1 and CDR2: SGHRS, YFSETQ. The CDR3 extends over 13 amino acids. This CDR3 is CASSPRTGLGYTF. In DNA form, the CDR3 reads TGCGCCAGCAGCCCAAGGACAGGGCTTGGCTACACCTTC.

The genes are TRBV6-5 and TRBJ2-7; the D gene is possibly TRBD1 (5 bases). The V end lost 8 bases, the J end lost 5 bases, and 19 bases lay between the germline ends. CDR3 length: 14 amino acids. Germline values: CDR1 MNHEY, CDR2 SVGAGI. The CDR3: CASGRQWPPDEQYF. The CDR3 DNA follows: TGTGCCAGCGGAAGACAGTGGCCCCCTGACGAGCAGTACTTC.

The chain has TRBV11-3 and TRBJ2-6, with D uncertain. The CDR3 consists of 18 residues. V was shortened by 5 bases and J by 0 bases, with 17 bases between the two germline ends. Germline V gene data show CDR1 as SGHNT and CDR2 as YENEEA. CDR3 DNA: TGTGCCAGCAGCCCCACTCGTCGGACCCTCTCTGGGGCCAACGTCCTGACTTTC. This gives the protein CASSPTRRTLSGANVLTF.

The V call is TRBV12-5, the J call TRBJ1-1; possibly TRBD1 for D (6 bases). Per germline, CDR1 LGHNT and CDR2 FRNRAP. V dropped 7 bases and J dropped 8 bases, with 23 bases sitting between them. The CDR3 is 15 amino acids. The CDR3 protein is CASDKPRSQGLEAFF. CDR3 DNA sequence: TGTGCTAGTGACAAACCTCGATCCCAGGGGCTGGAAGCTTTCTTT.